This T cell receptor (beta chain) emerged from a study of control samples from healthy donors and cancer patients (dated by TCRdb to the early 2020s). The germline V gene yields MNHEY for CDR1 and SVGEGT for CDR2. Unmatched junction bases come to 5, with V trimmed by 6 bases and J by 9 bases. The CDR3, from cysteine to phenylalanine, totals 11 residues. CDR3 DNA only is kept here, 33 bases in frame from base 1. Regarding this clone: Its antigen is not yet known. Base qualities are not recorded, but no much larger clone differs from it by a single base.

The library was built by means of the immunoSEQ multiplex PCR assay. The immuneACCESS repertoire file appears here via TCRdb, limited to in-frame rearrangements. These files lack a portion of the clones; in checked studies, under half of the deficit traces to unresolved V genes, and the cause of the others is not known. The sample includes some 150,000 clones, with 75% to 95% observed a single time. The ten largest clones add up to approximately 3.2% of the sample. The receptor comes from a man aged 30 to 39 in good health. The chain employs TRBV6-2 or TRBV6-3 and TRBJ2-7, and 7 junctional nucleotides match TRBD2. Material: blood. The nucleotide sequence reads TGTGCCAGCAGCAACGGCGGGGGGCAGTACTTC. This translates into CASSNGGGQYF.